This T cell receptor beta chain was captured by sequencing in a study of blood T cell repertoires in COVID-19. In the study overall: The analysed material was cDNA or gDNA that came from T cells, B-cell-depleted T cells, or PBMCs.

Clones were read by immunoSEQ multiplex PCR, and TCRdb kept only the in-frame ones, dropping some. The sample contains about 250,000 clones, 84% of which appear only once. Germline loops: CDR1 SGHRS, CDR2 YFSETQ. CDR3 size: 14 residues. Trimming took off 4 bases at V and 6 bases at J, with 14 bases between the two ends. The rearrangement links TRBV5-1 to TRBJ1-5, with D maybe TRBD1 (6 bases). The sequence came from a man aged 45 to 65 with acute or convalescent COVID-19. Specimen: peripheral blood. This chain's CDR3 is CASSPGTIGQPQHF. The DNA for the CDR3 is TGCGCCAGCAGCCCCGGGACAATCGGTCAGCCCCAGCATTTT.